Following are 22 T cell receptor beta chains from one sample sequenced in a study of beta chain features in type 1 diabetes. The authors reverse transcribed all of the isolated RNA, so sequencing captured expressed TCRB transcripts. Generated by immunoSEQ multiplex PCR, the TCRdb table keeps only in-frame clones and is missing some. The sample holds 120,000 to 150,000 clones, roughly 9.7% seen once. Sample: central memory CD4+ T cells from blood. These receptors all come from a woman between 40 and 50 years old in good health.

The genes are TRBV14 and TRBJ1-6; 9 nucleotides match TRBD1. V gave up 0 bases and J gave up 15 bases; unmatched junction bases: 9. The CDR3 sequence is 15 residues long. The germline CDR1 and CDR2 sequences are SGHDN and FVKESK. The chain's CDR3 is CASSQEGIYRGLLHF. In nucleotides, the CDR3 is TGTGCCAGCAGCCAAGAGGGAATCTACAGGGGGCTCCTCCACTTT.

This clone was detected ten times or more. The chain recombines TRBV10-3 with TRBJ2-7; 9 positions agree with TRBD1. V shed 6 bases and J 7 bases; nucleotides not matched to a gene: 10. The CDR3 covers 14 residues. Germline values: CDR1 ENHRY, CDR2 SYGVKD. CDR3 nucleotide sequence: TGTGCCATCAGCCGGGACAGGGCGGAGGGGGAGCAGTACTTC. Translated: CAISRDRAEGEQYF.

This clone was observed a handful of times. This chain connects TRBV9 to TRBJ2-1, with a tentative D call TRBD2 (6 bases). V lost 2 bases, J lost 0 bases, and 18 bases lay in between. CDR1 SGDLS and CDR2 YYNGEE come from the germline V gene. The CDR3 loop spans 18 amino acids. This CDR3 reads CASSVPMGGLRSYNEQFF. CDR3 coding DNA: TGTGCCAGCAGCGTCCCAATGGGGGGACTCCGCTCCTACAATGAGCAGTTCTTC.

This clone was picked up a small number of times. The chain is built from TRBV7-6 and TRBJ1-3; D is uncertain. Trimming took off 1 base at V and 4 bases at J, with 5 bases between the two ends. Germline V CDR1 and CDR2: SGHVS, FNYEAQ. The CDR3 is made up of 13 amino acids. The CDR3, as DNA: TGTGCCAGCAGCTTAGTAGCCGGAAACACCATATATTTT. Translated, it gives CASSLVAGNTIYF.

This clone appeared a few times. The V call is TRBV11-2, the J call TRBJ2-5, with 14 nucleotides matching TRBD2. The V gene end was trimmed by 6 bases and the J gene end by 1 base; junction bases not matched to a gene: 4. Germline V gene data show CDR1 as SGHAT and CDR2 as FQNNGV. This CDR3 has 16 residues. CDR3 protein: CASRRGLAGGQETQYF. For the CDR3, the DNA is TGTGCCAGCAGACGCGGACTAGCGGGGGGCCAAGAGACCCAGTACTTC. Using reference TRBV11-2 and TRBJ2-5 for the parts outside the CDR3, the full variable domain is EAGVAQSPRYKIIEKRQSVAFWCNPISGHATLYWYQQILGQGPKLLIQFQNNGVVDDSQLPKDRFSAERLKGVDSTLKIQPAKLEDSAVYLCASRRGLAGGQETQYFGPGTRLLVL.

The chain recombines TRBV7-9 with TRBJ1-4; D call uncertain. The ends were cut back, 3 bases at V and 0 bases at J, with 5 bases in the middle. This CDR3 region has 14 residues. CDR1 SEHNR and CDR2 FQNEAQ come from the germline V gene (reference sequence). As DNA, the CDR3 is TGTGCCAGCAGCTTTCCAGCAACTAATGAAAAACTGTTTTTT. As protein: CASSFPATNEKLFF.

CDR3 residues: CASSLVETGKKTQYF. The CDR3 nucleotides are TGCGCCAGCAGCTTGGTAGAGACAGGGAAGAAGACCCAGTACTTC. The rearrangement joins TRBV5-1 to TRBJ2-5; 7 bases agree with TRBD1. With V trimmed by 0 bases and J by 6 bases, 8 bases remained unmatched. The germline V gene encodes CDR1 SGHRS and CDR2 YFSETQ. This CDR3 is built from 15 residues.

This clone was counted between two and nine times. The V gene is TRBV27, the J gene TRBJ1-3; D might be TRBD1 (6 bases). V lost 3 bases and J 4 bases, leaving 13 bases between the germline ends. CDR3 length equals 15 residues. Germline V lookup: CDR1 MNHEY, CDR2 SMNVEV (reference sequence). In DNA, the CDR3 is TGTGCCAGCAGTTTCACAGGGAGGGCAGGAAACACCATATATTTT. Protein: CASSFTGRAGNTIYF.

This clone was found a few times. The V and J genes are TRBV7-2 and TRBJ1-2; weak D call: TRBD1 (5 bases). The germline gives CDR1 SGHTA, CDR2 FQGNSA. V was clipped by 2 bases and J by 4 bases, with 11 bases between them. The CDR3 consists of 14 residues. The CDR3 here is CASSLFIGAYGYTF. The CDR3 region has the DNA TGTGCCAGCAGCTTATTCATAGGGGCCTATGGCTACACCTTC.

This clone appeared a few times. This rearrangement joins TRBV7-6 to TRBJ2-3; 12 bases map to TRBD2. The germline V gene has CDR1 SGHVS and CDR2 FNYEAQ. With V trimmed by 5 bases and J by 4 bases, 7 bases remained unmatched. This CDR3 comprises 16 residues. In DNA, the CDR3 is TGTGCCAGCAGCGCGCTAGCGGGGGGGCCGTCAGATACGCAGTATTTT. Its protein product is CASSALAGGPSDTQYF. Drawing the rest from reference TRBV7-6 and TRBJ2-3, the complete variable domain is GAGVSQSPRYKVTKRGQDVALRCDPISGHVSLYWYRQALGQGPEFLTYFNYEAQQDKSGLPNDRFSAERPEGSISTLTIQRTEQRDSAMYRCASSALAGGPSDTQYFGPGTRLTVL.

Only a few counts were recorded for this clone. The chain joins TRBV29-1 to TRBJ2-5; D unresolved. V lost 2 bases to trimming and J lost 1 base, with 11 bases between them. This CDR3 contains 14 residues. The germline CDR1 and CDR2 sequences are SQVTM and ANQGSEA. DNA for the CDR3: TGCAGCGTTGAACAGCGCCCCCGCCAAGAGACCCAGTACTTC. Its translation: CSVEQRPRQETQYF.

This clone was found a few times. The chain recombines TRBV5-4 with TRBJ2-3, with TRBD2 matching 13 bases. V was clipped by 0 bases and J by 4 bases; unmatched bases: 2. Germline-derived CDR1 and CDR2 are SGHNT and YYREEE (reference sequence). The CDR3 is made up of 16 amino acids. The CDR3 sequence is CASSLVLAGGADTQYF. The CDR3 nucleotides read TGTGCCAGCAGCTTGGTACTAGCGGGGGGGGCAGATACGCAGTATTTT. Filled out from reference TRBV5-4 and TRBJ2-3, the complete variable domain reads ETGVTQSPTHLIKTRGQQVTLRCSSQSGHNTVSWYQQALGQGPQFIFQYYREEENGRGNFPPRFSGLQFPNYSSELNVNALELDDSALYLCASSLVLAGGADTQYFGPGTRLTVL.

This clone was counted many times. This rearrangement joins TRBV27 to TRBJ2-1; tentatively, D is TRBD1 (6 bases). The CDR3 is made up of 15 amino acids. Germline V lookup: CDR1 MNHEY, CDR2 SMNVEV (reference sequence). The ends were cut back, 4 bases at V and 8 bases at J, with 18 bases in the middle. The CDR3 region is CASSSKPGQNDEQFF. DNA of the CDR3: TGTGCCAGCAGTTCTAAACCGGGACAAAACGATGAGCAGTTCTTC.

V and J are TRBV9 and TRBJ2-5; TRBD1 aligns across 7 bases. Germline CDR1 reads SGDLS; CDR2 reads YYNGEE. CDR3 length equals 15 residues. J was trimmed by 1 base and V by 4 bases; bases with no gene match: 7. The CDR3 is CASSRGRGSQETQYF. The CDR3 DNA reads TGTGCCAGCAGCAGGGGCAGGGGGAGCCAAGAGACCCAGTACTTC. Drawing the rest from reference TRBV9 and TRBJ2-5, the complete variable domain is DSGVTQTPKHLITATGQRVTLRCSPRSGDLSVYWYQQSLDQGLQFLIQYYNGEERAKGNILERFSAQQFPDLHSELNLSSLELGDSALYFCASSRGRGSQETQYFGPGTRLLVL.

About this clone: An end of the junction differs from the germline gene, which may be a read error. The CDR3 here is CASSLGGQRSDTQYF. CDR3 coding DNA: TGTGCTAGCAGCTTAGGGGGACAGCGCTCCGATACGCAGTATTTT. The chain recombines TRBV7-7 with TRBJ2-3; 7 bases line up with TRBD1. CDR3 length equals 15 residues. Germline V gives CDR1 SSHAT, CDR2 FNYEAQ (reference sequence).

Only a few counts were recorded for this clone. The chain is built from TRBV2 and TRBJ2-1; no reliable D call. The CDR3 is 15 amino acids. Trimming left V 2 bases short and J 4 bases short, with 12 bases between. In germline, CDR1 is SNHLY, CDR2 FYNNEI. CDR3 coding DNA: TGTGCCAGCAGTGAATCGGCAGGCCGATACAATGAGCAGTTCTTC. Its protein is CASSESAGRYNEQFF.

The chain is built from TRBV7-9 and TRBJ2-5, with TRBD1 matching 7 bases. This CDR3 comprises 14 residues. V gave up 5 bases and J gave up 5 bases; unmatched junction bases: 8. Per the germline V gene, CDR1 is SEHNR and CDR2 is FQNEAQ (reference sequence). The CDR3 sequence is CASSPAQGRETQYF. The CDR3 bases are TGTGCCAGCAGCCCCGCACAGGGGCGGGAGACCCAGTACTTC.

This clone was seen a few times. The chain couples TRBV6-5 to TRBJ1-2; D is uncertain. Germline loops: CDR1 MNHEY, CDR2 SVGAGI. Trimming took 6 bases from V and 4 from J, leaving 9 bases between them. The CDR3 extends over 12 amino acids. The CDR3 is CASSTGGYGYTF. CDR3 nucleotide sequence: TGTGCCAGCAGCACCGGCGGCTATGGCTACACCTTC.

This clone came up many times. The V gene is TRBV21-1, the J gene TRBJ2-1; the table's D call TRBD2 went unverified against the DNA. TRBV21-1 has pseudogene status. The CDR3 extends over 12 amino acids. This chain's CDR3 is CATPGENGEQFF. CDR3 DNA: TGTGCCACCCCTGGGGAGAACGGTGAGCAGTTCTTC.

The J gene is TRBJ2-2, the V gene TRBV6-1, with 8 nucleotides matching TRBD2. There are 15 residues in the CDR3. V lost 6 bases to trimming and J lost 6 bases; unmatched junction nucleotides: 9. Germline CDR1 reads MNHNS; CDR2 reads SASEGT. The DNA for the CDR3 is TGTGCCAGCAGCCCCGGGACTAGTCCCCCCGGGGAGCTGTTTTTT. It is translated as CASSPGTSPPGELFF.

The chain couples TRBV7-9 to TRBJ2-3; no definite D call. This CDR3 region has 14 residues. Germline V CDR1 and CDR2: SEHNR, FQNEAQ (reference sequence). Trimming took 1 base from V and 1 from J, leaving 6 bases between them. CDR3 protein: CASSLDGGTDTQYF. The CDR3 nucleotides read TGTGCCAGCAGCTTAGATGGAGGCACAGATACGCAGTATTTT.

This chain uses TRBV6-1 with TRBJ2-7; D gene ambiguous. CDR3 length equals 14 residues. Per germline, CDR1 MNHNS and CDR2 SASEGT. With 0 bases removed from V and 2 bases from J, the gap between germline ends came to 8 bases. The CDR3 sequence: CASSEAVVPYEQYF. CDR3 nucleotides: TGTGCCAGCAGTGAAGCGGTAGTCCCCTACGAGCAGTACTTC.